The 23 T cell receptor beta chains below all came from one sample that was sequenced in a study of graft-versus-host responses after intestinal transplantation (dated by TCRdb to 2020 to 2023). The time point label, read with the paper, signifies: cells obtained before transplantation from donor or recipient. Library method: the immunoSEQ multiplex PCR assay. In its TCRdb copy, this immuneACCESS table keeps in-frame sequences only and misses some clones. Where compared with another copy, unresolved V genes explain less than half of these, and the others have no known cause. The sample yields 140,000 or so clones; around 90% were counted once. Together, the top ten hold 0.15% to 0.2% of the sample. No antigens are known for them. The material was unstimulated CD4+ T cells sorted from spleen or lymph node cells, obtained before intestinal transplant. Receptor source: a human donor who received an intestinal transplant.

This chain links TRBV28 with TRBJ1-4; 10 nucleotides agree with TRBD1. The CDR3 totals 15 residues. The ends lost 4 bases at V and 1 base at J; junction bases unmatched: 0. From germline, CDR1 is MDHEN and CDR2 SYDVKM. CDR3 bases: TGTGCCAGCAGTTGGACAGGGGGAACTAATGAAAAACTGTTTTTT. Its protein product is CASSWTGGTNEKLFF.

This chain links TRBV7-3 with TRBJ2-1, with D unresolved. V lost 2 bases, J lost 6 bases, and 11 bases lay in between. The germline V gene encodes CDR1 SGHTA and CDR2 FQGTGA. The CDR3 consists of 14 residues. CDR3 coding DNA: TGTGCCAGCAGCTTAGGGTGGGGTGGCAATGAGCAGTTCTTC. It codes for CASSLGWGGNEQFF.

The genes are TRBV27 and TRBJ2-3, with D uncertain. There are 11 residues in the CDR3. Germline CDR1 MNHEY, CDR2 SMNVEV (reference sequence). Trimming pared 3 bases from V and 4 bases from J, leaving 2 bases between. The CDR3 loop reads CASSLADTQYF. CDR3 DNA: TGTGCCAGCAGTTTGGCAGATACGCAGTATTTT.

The gene calls are TRBV19 and TRBJ2-3; possibly TRBD1 for D (6 bases). Trimming left V 2 bases short and J 5 bases short, with 17 bases between. Germline CDR1 and CDR2: LNHDA and SQIVND (reference sequence). The CDR3 is 16 amino acids. The CDR3 nucleotides are TGTGCCAGTAGTATATCGGCCAGGGGTTTTGGAGATACGCAGTATTTT. Translated: CASSISARGFGDTQYF.

The sample holds a few counts of this clone. V usage is TRBV11-2 and J usage is TRBJ2-3; the D gene could be TRBD1 or TRBD2 (6 bases each). V was shortened by 4 bases and J by 5 bases, with 16 bases between the two germline ends. CDR1 SGHAT and CDR2 FQNNGV come from the germline V gene. The length of the CDR3 is 15 residues. The CDR3 is CASSSSSGAGDTQYF. The CDR3 DNA reads as TGTGCCAGCAGCTCCTCCTCGGGGGCGGGAGATACGCAGTATTTT.

The V call is TRBV2, the J call TRBJ2-5, with D possibly matching TRBD1 (5 bases). Germline CDR1 reads SNHLY; CDR2 reads FYNNEI. Trimming shortened V by 1 base and J by 5 bases, and 11 bases separated the two germline ends. This CDR3 is built from 14 residues. The CDR3 DNA is TGTGCCAGCAGTGAAGTTCCAGGGATGGAGACCCAGTACTTC. Translating gives CASSEVPGMETQYF.

This chain joins TRBV30 and TRBJ1-2; tentative D call: TRBD1 (5 bases). Trimming left V 2 bases short and J 4 bases short, with 14 bases between. Germline CDR1 reads GTSNPN; CDR2 reads SVGIG (reference sequence). The CDR3 spans 14 residues. This chain's CDR3 is CAWSTAGPSYGYTF. CDR3 DNA: TGTGCCTGGAGTACTGCAGGGCCCTCCTATGGCTACACCTTC. Complete variable domain (other parts from reference TRBV30 and TRBJ1-2): SQTIHQWPATLVQPVGSPLSLECTVEGTSNPNLYWYRQAAGRGLQLLFYSVGIGQISSEVPQNLSASRPQDRQFILSSKKLLLSDSGFYLCAWSTAGPSYGYTFGSGTRLTVV.

This clone was observed once. The V call is TRBV9, the J call TRBJ2-2; 9 bases map to TRBD1. The CDR3 contains 14 residues. Germline values: CDR1 SGDLS, CDR2 YYNGEE. V shed 3 bases, J shed 6 bases, and the junction held 3 bases outside the gene matches. CDR3 sequence reads: CASSARQGAGELFF. The DNA for the CDR3 is TGTGCCAGCAGCGCCCGACAGGGGGCCGGGGAGCTGTTTTTT.

The V and J genes are TRBV29-1 and TRBJ2-7; TRBD2 matches at 16 bases. The trim removed 4 bases at V and 4 bases at J, leaving 19 bases unmatched. Germline V lookup: CDR1 SQVTM, CDR2 ANQGSEA. The CDR3 loop spans 20 amino acids. The CDR3 loop reads CSVAGGGGLAGGPCSYEQYF. The CDR3 DNA is TGCAGCGTTGCCGGGGGCGGGGGACTAGCGGGAGGGCCGTGTAGTTACGAGCAGTACTTC.

This sequence joins TRBV28 and TRBJ2-1; D uncertain. The V end lost 4 bases, the J end lost 7 bases, and 5 bases lay between the germline ends. The CDR3 totals 11 residues. The germline gives CDR1 MDHEN, CDR2 SYDVKM. The CDR3 sequence: CASSSPNEQFF. CDR3 coding DNA: TGTGCCAGCAGTTCGCCGAATGAGCAGTTCTTC.

This clone has only a few counts. The chain carries TRBV6-4 and TRBJ2-3; 9 bases line up with TRBD2. V lost 5 bases, J lost 0 bases, and 3 bases stayed unmatched. The CDR3 spans 15 residues. Germline CDR1 and CDR2: MRHNA and SNTAGT. CDR3 in amino acids: CASSQAGGSTDTQYF. CDR3 nucleotides: TGTGCCAGCAGTCAAGCGGGAGGTAGCACAGATACGCAGTATTTT.

This chain uses TRBV5-4 with TRBJ1-5; TRBD1 matches 8 bases. V was clipped by 5 bases and J by 2 bases; unmatched bases: 6. The CDR3 totals 15 residues. The germline V gene has CDR1 SGHNT and CDR2 YYREEE (reference sequence). The CDR3 sequence: CASSSGGLGNQPQHF. For the CDR3, the DNA is TGTGCCAGCAGTTCAGGGGGCTTGGGCAATCAGCCCCAGCATTTT.

This clone came up once. The chain employs TRBV12-2 and TRBJ2-4; the table's D call of TRBD2 was not tested on the DNA. TRBV12-2 is noted as a pseudogene. The CDR3 has 15 residues. DNA for the CDR3: TGTGCAAGTCGCTTAAACCCCATGGGAGGAAACATTCAGTACTTC. Its protein is CASRLNPMGGNIQYF.

The chain joins TRBV2 to TRBJ1-2; no clear D gene. Germline values: CDR1 SNHLY, CDR2 FYNNEI. This CDR3 is 12 amino acids long. V was shortened by 8 bases and J by 6 bases, with 13 bases between the two germline ends. The CDR3 bases are TGTGCCAGCGGCGGGGAATTGAATGGCTACACCTTC. Encoded protein: CASGGELNGYTF. Supplemented by reference TRBV2 and TRBJ1-2, the full variable domain reads EPEVTQTPSHQVTQMGQEVILRCVPISNHLYFYWYRQILGQKVEFLVSFYNNEISEKSEIFDDQFSVERPDGSNFTLKIRSTKLEDSAMYFCASGGELNGYTFGSGTRLTVV.

A few counts support this clone. The J gene is TRBJ1-1, the V gene TRBV28; 7 bases agree with TRBD1. The length of the CDR3 is 12 residues. Unmatched junction bases numbered 4, after V lost 3 bases and J lost 9 bases. Germline lookup yields CDR1 MDHEN and CDR2 SYDVKM. In nucleotides, the CDR3 is TGTGCCAGCAGTTTGCCAGGGGGGAAAGCTTTCTTT. Residues: CASSLPGGKAFF.

J is TRBJ2-1 and V is TRBV5-1; D may be TRBD1 or TRBD2 (6 bases each). V was clipped by 4 bases and J by 8 bases, with 19 bases between them. There are 15 residues in the CDR3. The germline V gene has CDR1 SGHRS and CDR2 YFSETQ. CDR3 protein: CASSQGTVAIDEQFF. CDR3 nucleotide sequence: TGCGCCAGCAGCCAGGGGACTGTGGCAATCGATGAGCAGTTCTTC.

This sequence joins TRBV28 and TRBJ1-1; 7 bases line up with TRBD1. Looked up from germline, CDR1 is MDHEN and CDR2 is SYDVKM. The CDR3 is 14 residues long. The V segment lost 1 base and the J segment 4 bases; nucleotides outside the gene matches: 3. Here the CDR3 DNA reads TGTGCCAGCAGTTTATACCAGGGGGGCACTGAAGCTTTCTTT. Translating it yields CASSLYQGGTEAFF.

This clone came up once. CDR3 in DNA: TGTGCCAGCAGCTTTTCAGGACTAGCGGCCCGCAATGAGCAGTTCTTC. Translated: CASSFSGLAARNEQFF. The genes are TRBV11-2 and TRBJ2-1, with TRBD2 identical over 10 bases. The V gene's germline CDR1 is SGHAT and CDR2 FQNNGV. The CDR3 contains 16 residues. V lost 3 bases, J lost 6 bases, and 8 bases stayed unmatched.

This clone has a single count. The CDR3 DNA is TGTGCCAGCTCACCTGACGGGACCTACACAGATACGCAGTATTTT. Amino acids: CASSPDGTYTDTQYF. This chain joins TRBV18 and TRBJ2-3; perhaps D is TRBD1 or TRBD2 (5 bases each). Germline V gene data show CDR1 as KGHSH and CDR2 as LQKENI. Trimming removed 3 bases at V and 2 bases at J, with 12 bases between. The CDR3 has 15 amino acids.

The chain joins TRBV27 to TRBJ2-7, with a weak D call TRBD1 (8 bases). CDR3 length equals 16 residues. The germline CDR1 and CDR2 sequences are MNHEY and SMNVEV (reference sequence). V shed 8 bases and J shed 1 base, with 21 bases lying between them. CDR3 nucleotides: TGTGCCAGCGGGTTGGGAGGGCAGGGGGCATCCTACGAGCAGTACTTC. It translates to CASGLGGQGASYEQYF.

The chain combines TRBV5-1 with TRBJ2-3, with D perhaps matching TRBD1 or TRBD2 (6 bases each). V lost 2 bases and J lost 2, with 12 bases in between. From germline, CDR1 is SGHRS and CDR2 YFSETQ. The CDR3 has 15 residues. This CDR3 reads CASSFLGGFTDTQYF. Written as DNA, the CDR3 is TGCGCCAGCAGCTTTTTGGGGGGCTTCACAGATACGCAGTATTTT. Full variable domain (rest looked up from reference TRBV5-1 and TRBJ2-3): KAGVTQTPRYLIKTRGQQVTLSCSPISGHRSVSWYQQTPGQGLQFLFEYFSETQRNKGNFPGRFSGRQFSNSRSEMNVSTLELGDSALYLCASSFLGGFTDTQYFGPGTRLTVL.

The chain combines TRBV7-3 with TRBJ1-1; D remains unclear. Germline V gives CDR1 SGHTA, CDR2 FQGTGA. V lost 5 bases, J lost 1 base, and 8 bases lay in between. This CDR3 comprises 13 residues. CDR3 sequence reads: CASSRIRNTEAFF. In DNA, the CDR3 is TGTGCCAGCAGCCGGATAAGGAACACTGAAGCTTTCTTT. The full variable domain, completed using reference TRBV7-3 and TRBJ1-1, is GAGVSQTPSNKVTEKGKYVELRCDPISGHTALYWYRQSLGQGPEFLIYFQGTGAADDSGLPNDRFFAVRPEGSVSTLKIQRTERGDSAVYLCASSRIRNTEAFFGQGTRLTVV.

V usage is TRBV28 and J usage is TRBJ1-1; tentatively, D is TRBD1 (5 bases). Looked up from germline, CDR1 is MDHEN and CDR2 is SYDVKM. The CDR3 has 14 amino acids. Trimming cost V 0 bases and J 6 bases, with 11 bases left between them. The chain's CDR3 is CASSLWRGNAEAFF. The CDR3 nucleotides are TGTGCCAGCAGTTTATGGAGGGGCAATGCTGAAGCTTTCTTT.